These 30 T cell receptor beta chains were sequenced from one sample in a study of cytomegalovirus exposure and HLA in healthy donors. Data came from immunoSEQ multiplex PCR; TCRdb stores just in-frame clones and leaves some out. The sample carries approximately 180,000 clones, 86% recorded once. Material for sequencing was PBMCs. The receptors were sampled from a man aged 18 to 30 in good health and CMV-seropositive.

The chain joins TRBV19 to TRBJ1-5; D is perhaps TRBD1 (6 bases). CDR3 length: 15 amino acids. Deletions cut 10 bases from V and 0 bases from J, with 16 bases between. Germline CDR1 reads LNHDA; CDR2 reads SQIVND (reference sequence). The CDR3 region is CATNRASYSNQPQHF. The CDR3 coding sequence is TGTGCCACAAACAGGGCGAGTTATAGCAATCAGCCCCAGCATTTT.

V and J are TRBV15 and TRBJ2-7; tentatively, D is TRBD1 (6 bases). The CDR3 consists of 14 residues. Germline-derived CDR1 and CDR2 are LNHNV and YYDKDF (reference sequence). V gave up 5 bases and J gave up 2 bases, with 13 bases separating them. CDR3 protein: CATSDWDKAYEQYF. CDR3 sequence (DNA): TGTGCCACCAGCGACTGGGACAAAGCCTACGAGCAGTACTTC.

This sequence joins TRBV6-6 and TRBJ1-5; 7 bases line up with TRBD1. CDR1 and CDR2 (germline): MNHNY, SVGAGI (reference sequence). After removal of 11 bases from V and 3 bases from J, the junction contained 7 bases not matched to a gene. This CDR3 contains 13 residues. CDR3 residues: CAVVDRDNQPQHF. The CDR3 DNA reads TGTGCCGTAGTCGACAGGGACAATCAGCCCCAGCATTTT.

The rearrangement uses TRBV18 and TRBJ1-4; D possibly corresponds to TRBD1 (5 bases). The CDR3 runs 15 residues. In germline, CDR1 is KGHSH, CDR2 LQKENI. Trimming removed 3 bases from V and 0 bases from J, with 8 bases in between. The chain's CDR3 is CASSPEQATNEKLFF. The CDR3, as DNA: TGTGCCAGCTCACCCGAACAGGCAACTAATGAAAAACTGTTTTTT.

The V gene is TRBV28, the J gene TRBJ1-2, with 9 positions matching TRBD1. The germline CDR1 and CDR2 sequences are MDHEN and SYDVKM. After removal of 5 bases from V and 3 bases from J, the junction contained 13 bases not matched to a gene. This CDR3 contains 17 residues. The CDR3 DNA follows: TGTGCCAGCAGTGTGGACAGGGGTTGGGGTTTCGACTATGGCTACACCTTC. Translating it yields CASSVDRGWGFDYGYTF.

The gene calls are TRBV28 and TRBJ1-5; the D is unclear. Trimming removed 7 bases at V and 1 base at J, with 8 bases between. Germline assignment: CDR1 MDHEN and CDR2 SYDVKM. This CDR3 comprises 13 residues. In nucleotides, the CDR3 is TGTGCCAGCACCCCGGGGAGCAATCAGCCCCAGCATTTT. Translation: CASTPGSNQPQHF.

V usage is TRBV7-9 and J usage is TRBJ1-2, with TRBD1 identical over 10 bases. Germline CDR1 reads SEHNR; CDR2 reads FQNEAQ (reference sequence). This CDR3 region has 15 residues. Germline trimming cut 2 bases from V and 8 bases from J; bases unmatched to any gene: 8. Here the CDR3 reads CASSLPRGQGLGYTF. The DNA for the CDR3 is TGTGCCAGCAGCTTACCCCGGGGACAGGGGCTGGGCTACACCTTC.

The chain employs TRBV9 and TRBJ2-7; the match to TRBD1 covers 7 bases. V was pared by 0 bases and J by 2 bases, with 2 bases of the junction left unmatched. This CDR3 region has 14 residues. The germline CDR1 and CDR2 sequences are SGDLS and YYNGEE. The CDR3 DNA reads as TGTGCCAGCAGCGTAGGGGACAGCCCCTACGAGCAGTACTTC. The encoded protein is CASSVGDSPYEQYF.

The chain combines TRBV4-3 with TRBJ2-2; weak D call: TRBD1 (5 bases). The CDR3 is 16 amino acids. In germline, CDR1 is LGHNA, CDR2 YSLEER. The germline V and J ends were trimmed by 0 bases and 1 base, with 9 bases remaining between them. As DNA, the CDR3 is TGCGCCAGCAGCCAAGAGGTCAGGGTGAACACCGGGGAGCTGTTTTTT. Its translation: CASSQEVRVNTGELFF.

This chain uses TRBV5-6 with TRBJ2-2; tentative D call: TRBD2 (6 bases). CDR1 is SGHDT and CDR2 is YYEEEE in the germline V gene. The CDR3 totals 16 residues. V was clipped by 2 bases and J by 1 base, with 12 bases between them. The CDR3 DNA follows: TGTGCCAGCAGCTTCGGGGAGGCCCTGAACACCGGGGAGCTGTTTTTT. Amino acids: CASSFGEALNTGELFF.

In its sample, this clone was seen a few times. This sequence joins TRBV7-3 and TRBJ1-6, with TRBD1 as a possible D gene (6 bases). The germline V gene encodes CDR1 SGHTA and CDR2 FQGTGA. The V and J ends lost 5 bases and 10 bases respectively, with 15 bases between them. This CDR3 is built from 14 residues. CDR3 loop: CASSPGHGWSPLHF. CDR3 nucleotide sequence: TGTGCCAGCAGCCCGGGACACGGGTGGTCACCCCTCCACTTT.

The chain employs TRBV6-5 and TRBJ1-2; D may be TRBD1 (6 bases). Trimming removed 6 bases at V and 4 bases at J, with 12 bases between. CDR1 is MNHEY and CDR2 is SVGAGI in the germline V gene. The CDR3 is 13 residues long. DNA of the CDR3: TGTGCCAGCAGCTGGACAGCCCTCTATGGCTACACCTTC. Its protein product is CASSWTALYGYTF.

The rearrangement joins TRBV10-3 to TRBJ2-7, with TRBD2 matching over 13 bases. The CDR3 totals 15 residues. The V segment lost 5 bases and the J segment 6 bases; nucleotides outside the gene matches: 7. Per germline, CDR1 ENHRY and CDR2 SYGVKD. The CDR3, as DNA: TGTGCCATCAGTTCGCCCCGACTAGCGGGGGGCGAGCAGTACTTC. This sequence encodes CAISSPRLAGGEQYF.

This CDR3 reads CSVTTGTTSNQPQHF. CDR3 sequence (DNA): TGCAGCGTGACGACAGGGACGACAAGCAATCAGCCCCAGCATTTT. V usage is TRBV29-1 and J usage is TRBJ1-5; 7 bases are shared with TRBD1. The junction had 9 bases not matched to a gene; V was cut back by 6 bases and J by 1 base. Germline CDR1 is SQVTM and CDR2 is ANQGSEA. There are 15 residues in the CDR3.

This chain joins TRBV7-9 and TRBJ2-2, with 9 bases matching TRBD2. Germline V gives CDR1 SEHNR, CDR2 FQNEAQ (reference sequence). The CDR3 extends over 17 amino acids. Germline trimming cut 2 bases from V and 0 bases from J; bases unmatched to any gene: 4. The CDR3 spells CASSLFTSGSNTGELFF. The CDR3 nucleotides are TGTGCCAGCAGCTTATTCACTAGCGGGTCGAACACCGGGGAGCTGTTTTTT.

The chain has TRBV10-1 and TRBJ2-4; a weak D match, TRBD2 (5 bases). CDR3 length equals 16 residues. CDR1 and CDR2 from the germline V gene are WNHNN and SYGVQD (reference sequence). V lost 0 bases and J 0 bases, leaving 9 bases between the germline ends. The CDR3 DNA reads TGCGCCAGCAGTGAGTCGAGGGTGCAAGCCAAAAACATTCAGTACTTC. This gives the protein CASSESRVQAKNIQYF.

The genes are TRBV7-2 and TRBJ1-1, with D uncertain. Trimming stripped 1 base from V and 4 bases from J, with 7 bases between. Germline V CDR1 and CDR2: SGHTA, FQGNSA. The CDR3 has 13 amino acids. The CDR3 region is CASSLVGRTEAFF. The CDR3 DNA follows: TGTGCCAGCAGCTTAGTGGGCCGCACTGAAGCTTTCTTT.

This chain joins TRBV7-2 and TRBJ2-5; D remains ambiguous. With 2 bases removed from V and 5 bases from J, the gap between germline ends came to 12 bases. Germline V gene lookup returns CDR1 SGHTA and CDR2 FQGNSA. The CDR3 runs to 14 residues. CDR3 region: CASSLNAVRETQYF. As DNA, the CDR3 is TGTGCCAGCAGCTTAAACGCGGTGAGGGAGACCCAGTACTTC.

This chain links TRBV7-2 with TRBJ1-1; a possible D gene is TRBD1 (5 bases). The CDR3 has 15 amino acids. Between the trimmed V and J ends, which lost 2 bases and 0 bases, there was a span of 10 bases. Germline V gene data show CDR1 as SGHTA and CDR2 as FQGNSA. The CDR3 loop reads CASSLRGSMNTEAFF. CDR3 sequence (DNA): TGTGCCAGCAGCTTAAGGGGATCCATGAACACTGAAGCTTTCTTT.

This clone showed up just a few times. This sequence joins TRBV29-1 and TRBJ1-6; D unresolved. The CDR3 is 13 amino acids. Trimming took 6 bases from V and 9 from J, leaving 15 bases between them. CDR1 is SQVTM and CDR2 is ANQGSEA in the germline V gene. In DNA, the CDR3 is TGCAGCGTCCTCGGGGAGGGTGGTTCACCCCTCCACTTT. Its protein is CSVLGEGGSPLHF.

V gene TRBV30 combines with J gene TRBJ1-1; 8 bases agree with TRBD1. The CDR3 is made up of 13 amino acids. Germline V gene lookup returns CDR1 GTSNPN and CDR2 SVGIG (reference sequence). J was trimmed by 4 bases and V by 1 base; bases with no gene match: 2. The chain's CDR3 is CAWSADRGTEAFF. CDR3 bases: TGTGCCTGGAGTGCCGACAGGGGCACTGAAGCTTTCTTT.

This clone was observed once. The chain links TRBV5-1 to TRBJ2-5; D perhaps matches TRBD2 (5 bases). The CDR3 covers 14 residues. Trimming took 0 bases from V and 4 from J, leaving 10 bases between them. Per the germline V gene, CDR1 is SGHRS and CDR2 is YFSETQ. The CDR3 region is CASSLERAGETQYF. The DNA for the CDR3 is TGCGCCAGCAGCTTGGAGAGGGCCGGAGAGACCCAGTACTTC.

This sequence joins TRBV7-2 and TRBJ1-4; TRBD1 is a possible D gene (5 bases). Germline V CDR1 and CDR2: SGHTA, FQGNSA. V shed 2 bases and J shed 0 bases, with 10 bases lying between them. The length of the CDR3 is 16 residues. Here the CDR3 DNA reads TGTGCCAGCAGCTTACGTGACAGTGCAACTAATGAAAAACTGTTTTTT. Encoded protein: CASSLRDSATNEKLFF.

The rearrangement uses TRBV4-2 and TRBJ2-1; D remains ambiguous. The V gene's germline CDR1 is LGHNA and CDR2 YNFKEQ. This CDR3 contains 11 residues. Trimming pared 1 base from V and 9 bases from J, leaving 4 bases between. CDR3 residues: CASSQGGEQFF. CDR3 coding DNA: TGTGCCAGCAGCCAAGGAGGTGAGCAGTTCTTC.

The chain links TRBV5-1 to TRBJ2-1; 9 bases agree with TRBD2. V lost 7 bases, J lost 0 bases, and 5 bases stayed unmatched. Germline V gene sequence: CDR1 SGHRS, CDR2 YFSETQ. The length of the CDR3 is 15 residues. The CDR3 DNA is TGCGCCAGCCGGATGACTAGCGGCTCCTACAATGAGCAGTTCTTC. Translation: CASRMTSGSYNEQFF.

This chain connects TRBV10-1 to TRBJ1-5; no reliable D call. In germline, CDR1 is WNHNN, CDR2 SYGVQD (reference sequence). Trimming pared 2 bases from V and 1 base from J, leaving 6 bases between. CDR3 length: 14 amino acids. The CDR3 loop reads CASSEVASNQPQHF. CDR3 DNA sequence: TGCGCCAGCAGTGAGGTAGCCAGCAATCAGCCCCAGCATTTT.

The V call is TRBV4-1, the J call TRBJ1-6; 7 nucleotides agree with TRBD1. J was trimmed by 8 bases and V by 0 bases; bases with no gene match: 7. This CDR3 contains 16 residues. Germline loops: CDR1 MGHRA, CDR2 YSYEKL. The CDR3: CASSQEFAGGYSPLHF. Written as DNA, the CDR3 is TGCGCCAGCAGCCAAGAATTTGCAGGGGGATATTCACCCCTCCACTTT.

The gene calls are TRBV2 and TRBJ1-3; D unresolved. V gave up 5 bases and J gave up 4 bases, with 6 bases separating them. CDR1 SNHLY and CDR2 FYNNEI come from the germline V gene. The CDR3 consists of 12 residues. The CDR3 DNA sequence: TGTGCCAGCAGTCCTTCCGGAAACACCATATATTTT. Residues: CASSPSGNTIYF.

The chain joins TRBV25-1 to TRBJ2-7, with a possible D match to TRBD2 (7 bases). CDR1 is MGHDK and CDR2 is SYGVNS in the germline V gene. The CDR3 loop spans 14 amino acids. Trimming stripped 6 bases from V and 13 bases from J, with 25 bases between. DNA for the CDR3: TGTGCCAGCAGCAGTGCCAGGGAGGGGGGTCGATATTACTTC. It specifies CASSSAREGGRYYF.

The rearrangement uses TRBV7-9 and TRBJ2-3; no clear D gene. V lost 10 bases and J lost 1, with 12 bases in between. The V gene's germline CDR1 is SEHNR and CDR2 FQNEAQ (reference sequence). This CDR3 spans 13 amino acids. CDR3 nucleotide sequence: TGTGCCACGGGTACGGAAGGCACAGATACGCAGTATTTT. Encoded protein: CATGTEGTDTQYF.